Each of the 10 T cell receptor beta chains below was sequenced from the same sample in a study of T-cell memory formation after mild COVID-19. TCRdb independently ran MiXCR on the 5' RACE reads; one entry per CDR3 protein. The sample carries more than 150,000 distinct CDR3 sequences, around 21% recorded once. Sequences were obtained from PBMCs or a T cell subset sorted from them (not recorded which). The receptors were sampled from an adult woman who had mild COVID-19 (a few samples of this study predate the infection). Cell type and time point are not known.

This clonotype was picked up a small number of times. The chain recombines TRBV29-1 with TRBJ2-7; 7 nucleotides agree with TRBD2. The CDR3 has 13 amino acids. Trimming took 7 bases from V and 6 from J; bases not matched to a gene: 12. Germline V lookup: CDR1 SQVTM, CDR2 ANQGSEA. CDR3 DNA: TGCAGCGCCCGAGCCGGGAGGCTGGTCGAGCAGTACTTC. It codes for CSARAGRLVEQYF.

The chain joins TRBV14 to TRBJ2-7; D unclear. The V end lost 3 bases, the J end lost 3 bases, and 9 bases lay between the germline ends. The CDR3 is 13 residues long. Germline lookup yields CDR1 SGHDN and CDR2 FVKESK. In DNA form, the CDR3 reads TGTGCCAGCAGCCATGGCGCGGTCTACGAGCAGTACTTC. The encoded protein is CASSHGAVYEQYF.

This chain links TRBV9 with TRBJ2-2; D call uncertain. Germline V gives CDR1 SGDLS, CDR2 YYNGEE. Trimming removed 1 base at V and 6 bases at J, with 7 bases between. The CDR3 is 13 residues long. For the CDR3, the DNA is TGTGCCAGCAGCGTACCCCACCCCGGGGAGCTGTTTTTT. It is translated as CASSVPHPGELFF.

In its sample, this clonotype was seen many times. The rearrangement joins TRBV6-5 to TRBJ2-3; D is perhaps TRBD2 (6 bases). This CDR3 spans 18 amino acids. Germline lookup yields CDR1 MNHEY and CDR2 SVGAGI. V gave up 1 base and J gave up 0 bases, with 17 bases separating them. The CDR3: CASSYLGAGQTSTDTQYF. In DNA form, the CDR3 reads TGTGCCAGCAGTTACTTAGGAGCGGGTCAGACTAGCACAGATACGCAGTATTTT.

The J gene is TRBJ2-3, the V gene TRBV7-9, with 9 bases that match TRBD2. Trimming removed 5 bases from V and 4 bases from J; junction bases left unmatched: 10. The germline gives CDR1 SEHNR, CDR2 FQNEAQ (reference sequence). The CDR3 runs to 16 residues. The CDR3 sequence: CASSQGSGSLADTQYF. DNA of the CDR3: TGTGCCAGCAGCCAAGGTAGCGGGAGTCTCGCAGATACGCAGTATTTT.

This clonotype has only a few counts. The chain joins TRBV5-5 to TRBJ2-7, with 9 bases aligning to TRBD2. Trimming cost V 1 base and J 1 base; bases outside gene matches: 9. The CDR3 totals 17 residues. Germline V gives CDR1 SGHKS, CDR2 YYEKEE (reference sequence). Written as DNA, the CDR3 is TGTGCCAGCAGCTTGCAGCTAAGCGGGGGGATGTCCTACGAGCAGTACTTC. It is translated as CASSLQLSGGMSYEQYF. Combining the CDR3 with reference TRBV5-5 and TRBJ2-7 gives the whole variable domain DAGVTQSPTHLIKTRGQQVTLRCSPISGHKSVSWYQQVLGQGPQFIFQYYEKEERGRGNFPDRFSARQFPNYSSELNVNALLLGDSALYLCASSLQLSGGMSYEQYFGPGTRLTVT.

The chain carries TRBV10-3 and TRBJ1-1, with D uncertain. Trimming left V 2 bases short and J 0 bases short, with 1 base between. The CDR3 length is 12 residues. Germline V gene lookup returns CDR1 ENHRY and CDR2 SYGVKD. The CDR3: CAISEVNTEAFF. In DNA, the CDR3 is TGTGCCATCAGTGAGGTGAACACTGAAGCTTTCTTT.

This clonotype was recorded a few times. The CDR3 reads CAISEEGLPYNEQFF. The CDR3 coding sequence is TGTGCCATCAGTGAGGAGGGACTACCTTACAATGAGCAGTTCTTC. The chain combines TRBV10-3 with TRBJ2-1; the match to TRBD2 covers 7 bases. The junction had 5 bases not matched to a gene; V was cut back by 2 bases and J by 4 bases. This CDR3 has 15 amino acids. Germline lookup yields CDR1 ENHRY and CDR2 SYGVKD.

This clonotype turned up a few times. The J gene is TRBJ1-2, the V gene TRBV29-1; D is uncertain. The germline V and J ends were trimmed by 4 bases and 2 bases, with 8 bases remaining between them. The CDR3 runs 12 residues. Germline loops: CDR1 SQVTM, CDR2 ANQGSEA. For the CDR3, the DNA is TGCAGCGTTGGGGGAGACAACTATGGCTACACCTTC. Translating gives CSVGGDNYGYTF.

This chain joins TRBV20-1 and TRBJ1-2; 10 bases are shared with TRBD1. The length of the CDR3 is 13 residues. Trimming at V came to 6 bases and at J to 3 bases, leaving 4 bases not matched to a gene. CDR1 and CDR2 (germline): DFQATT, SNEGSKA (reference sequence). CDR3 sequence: CSARTGGDYGYTF. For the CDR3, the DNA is TGCAGTGCCAGGACAGGGGGGGACTATGGCTACACCTTC.